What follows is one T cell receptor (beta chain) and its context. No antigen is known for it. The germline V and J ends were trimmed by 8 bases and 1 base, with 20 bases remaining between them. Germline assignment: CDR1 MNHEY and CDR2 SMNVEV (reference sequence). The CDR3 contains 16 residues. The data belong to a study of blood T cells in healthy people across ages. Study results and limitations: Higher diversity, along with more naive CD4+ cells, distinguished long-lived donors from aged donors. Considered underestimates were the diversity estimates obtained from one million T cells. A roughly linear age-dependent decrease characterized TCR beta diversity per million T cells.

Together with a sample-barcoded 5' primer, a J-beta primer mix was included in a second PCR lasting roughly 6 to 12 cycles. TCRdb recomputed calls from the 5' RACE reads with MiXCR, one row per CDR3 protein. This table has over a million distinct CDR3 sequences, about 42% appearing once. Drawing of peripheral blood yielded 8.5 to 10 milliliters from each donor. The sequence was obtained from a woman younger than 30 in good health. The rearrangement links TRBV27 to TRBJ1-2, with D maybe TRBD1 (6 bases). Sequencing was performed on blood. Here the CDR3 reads CASHRGGPQDNYGYTF. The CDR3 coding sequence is TGTGCCAGCCATCGTGGGGGGCCGCAGGATAACTATGGCTACACCTTC.